Shown below are 2 T cell receptor beta chains from a single sample sequenced in a study of CD4+ T cells in melanoma. Clones were sequenced by immunoSEQ multiplex PCR, and TCRdb holds only the in-frame ones, with some missing. The data show about 14,000 clones, 65% to 80% seen once. The source material was cells from a culture (not recorded whether cultured in vitro). Receptors originate from a human donor with melanoma.

The rearrangement uses TRBV7-9 and TRBJ2-2; D not certain. Germline V gene sequence: CDR1 SEHNR, CDR2 FQNEAQ (reference sequence). This CDR3 has 12 residues. The V and J ends lost 0 bases and 9 bases respectively, with 5 bases between them. Here the CDR3 DNA reads TGTGCCAGCAGCTTAGCAAGCCGGGAGCTGTTTTTT. It is translated as CASSLASRELFF.

The chain uses TRBV13 and TRBJ1-1; D gene unclear. The ends were cut back, 5 bases at V and 7 bases at J, with 11 bases in the middle. Germline CDR1 is PRHDT and CDR2 is FYEKMQ (reference sequence). The CDR3 sequence is 12 residues long. CDR3 nucleotide sequence: TGTGCCAGCAGCCCCGGATGGGGTGAAGCTTTCTTT. Protein product: CASSPGWGEAFF. Filled out from reference TRBV13 and TRBJ1-1, the complete variable domain reads AAGVIQSPRHLIKEKRETATLKCYPIPRHDTVYWYQQGPGQDPQFLISFYEKMQSDKGSIPDRFSAQQFSDYHSELNMSSLELGDSALYFCASSPGWGEAFFGQGTRLTVV.